This is a list of T cell receptor beta chains from one sample in a study of PD-1 blockade in classical Hodgkin lymphoma. Assay used: immunoSEQ multiplex PCR; TCRdb lists only in-frame clones, some missing. The sample shows tens of thousands of clones, about 88% of them seen only once. The starting material was peripheral blood mononuclear cells (PBMCs), obtained before the second cycle of nivolumab. The source is a human donor with classical Hodgkin lymphoma. CDR3s include the opening cysteine and the closing phenylalanine or tryptophan. The D gene is left open where the match is weak. Only some rows state a clone size, as once, few, many or a class for expanded clones.

TRBJ1-1,-,-,TRBV5-1,CASSLQGGGPEAFF,TGCGCCAGCAGCTTGCAGGGAGGGGGGCCTGAAGCTTTCTTT
TRBJ2-7,-,TRBD2,TRBV5-4,CASSPSRGGPYEQYF,TGTGCCAGCAGCCCGAGTCGGGGGGGCCCCTACGAGCAGTACTTC
TRBJ2-7,-,-,TRBV6-5,CASRPFSGSSYEQYF,TGTGCCAGCAGACCCTTCTCGGGGAGCTCCTACGAGCAGTACTTC
TRBJ1-5,-,-,TRBV29-1,CSAGGAGGPQHF,TGCAGCGCCGGAGGGGCAGGTGGGCCCCAGCATTTT
TRBJ2-1,-,-,TRBV28,CASSPGIGEQFF,TGTGCCAGCAGCCCAGGGATAGGGGAGCAGTTCTTC
TRBJ2-1,-,-,TRBV7-2,CASSLGQASYNEQFF,TGTGCCAGCAGCTTAGGACAGGCGTCCTACAATGAGCAGTTCTTC
TRBJ2-2,-,-,TRBV5-1,CASSTQGRDTGELFF,TGCGCCAGCAGTACCCAGGGAAGGGACACCGGGGAGCTGTTTTTT
TRBJ2-2,-,TRBD1,TRBV9,CASSVLQGDTNTGELFF,TGTGCCAGCAGCGTTTTACAGGGGGACACGAACACCGGGGAGCTGTTTTTT
TRBJ2-7,-,-,TRBV9,CASSVRQNSYEQYF,TGTGCCAGCAGCGTAAGACAGAACTCCTACGAGCAGTACTTC
TRBJ1-5,-,TRBD1,TRBV5-1,CASSVTGDRNQPQHF,TGCGCCAGCAGCGTCACAGGGGATAGGAATCAGCCCCAGCATTTT
TRBJ2-3,-,-,TRBV5-1,CASSLVGIGGTQYF,TGCGCCAGCAGCTTGGTCGGAATTGGGGGTACGCAGTATTTT
TRBJ2-7,-,-,TRBV11-2,CASSGTRVKAYEQYF,TGTGCCAGCAGCGGGACAAGGGTAAAGGCCTACGAGCAGTACTTC
TRBJ1-2,-,-,TRBV7-9,CASSLKGGNYGYTF,TGTGCCAGCAGCTTAAAAGGGGGGAACTATGGCTACACCTTC
TRBJ2-5,-,-,TRBV5-1,CASSLDAGLQETQYF,TGCGCCAGCAGCTTGGATGCAGGGTTGCAAGAGACCCAGTACTTC
TRBJ1-1,few,-,TRBV7-9,CASSLYYWEAFF,TGTGCCAGCAGCTTATACTATTGGGAAGCTTTCTTT
TRBJ1-2,-,-,TRBV20-1,CSAVSQGYTF,TGCAGTGCAGTCTCGCAAGGCTACACCTTC
TRBJ2-7,once,-,TRBV18,CASSPQGTPYEQYF,TGTGCCAGCTCACCACAGGGGACCCCCTACGAGCAGTACTTC
TRBJ1-4,-,-,TRBV7-9,CAITTQTNEKLFF,TGTGCCATTACGACTCAAACTAATGAAAAACTGTTTTTT
TRBJ1-3,-,-,TRBV6-6,CASSYTGEGSGNTIYF,TGTGCCAGCAGTTACACGGGAGAGGGGTCTGGAAACACCATATATTTT
TRBJ2-5,-,-,TRBV5-1,CASSLVPETQYF,TGCGCCAGCAGCTTAGTGCCAGAGACCCAGTACTTC
TRBJ2-7,-,TRBD1,TRBV30,CAWSQGVGSYEQYF,TGTGCCTGGAGTCAGGGGGTAGGATCCTACGAGCAGTACTTC
TRBJ2-7,once,-,TRBV5-4,CASSLDLKSYEQYF,TGTGCCAGCAGCTTAGACCTGAAGTCCTACGAGCAGTACTTC
TRBJ1-5,once,TRBD1,TRBV19,CASSSRGLPNQPQHF,TGTGCCAGTAGTTCCAGGGGGCTACCCAATCAGCCCCAGCATTTT
TRBJ2-5,-,-,TRBV6-5,CASSYRAGKETQYF,TGTGCCAGCAGTTACAGGGCAGGGAAAGAGACCCAGTACTTC
TRBJ2-6,-,TRBD1,TRBV5-1,CASSTTATGAGANVLTF,TGCGCCAGCAGCACCACCGCTACAGGGGCAGGGGCCAACGTCCTGACTTTC
TRBJ2-5,-,TRBD2,TRBV5-1,CASSALSGGAGETQYF,TGCGCCAGCAGCGCTCTTAGCGGGGGGGCCGGAGAGACCCAGTACTTC
TRBJ2-1,-,-,TRBV7-9,CASSLGVGGYNEQFF,TGTGCCAGCAGCTTAGGAGTCGGGGGCTACAATGAGCAGTTCTTC
TRBJ2-1,-,-,TRBV5-1,CASSSSSGGPYNEQFF,TGCGCCAGCAGCTCCTCCAGTGGGGGGCCGTACAATGAGCAGTTCTTC
TRBJ2-5,-,-,TRBV7-8,CASSRGGETQYF,TGTGCCAGCAGCAGAGGTGGGGAGACCCAGTACTTC
TRBJ1-3,-,-,TRBV28,CASSSLGYGGSGNTIYF,TGTGCCAGCAGTTCCCTAGGTTATGGGGGCTCTGGAAACACCATATATTTT
TRBJ1-1,-,-,TRBV28,CASSLPGVVNTEAFF,TGTGCCAGCAGTTTACCAGGGGTCGTGAACACTGAAGCTTTCTTT
TRBJ2-5,-,-,TRBV7-9,CASSLSGEETQYF,TGTGCCAGCAGCTTATCCGGGGAAGAGACCCAGTACTTC
TRBJ2-1,once,TRBD1,TRBV27,CASRGDRTYNEQFF,TGTGCCAGCAGAGGGGACAGGACCTACAATGAGCAGTTCTTC
TRBJ2-1,-,TRBD2,TRBV6-4,CASSGLAGASEQFF,TGTGCCAGCAGTGGACTAGCGGGGGCAAGTGAGCAGTTCTTC
TRBJ1-1,-,-,TRBV25-1,CASSEYNPLSTLYTEAFF,TGTGCCAGCAGTGAATACAACCCACTGTCTACCCTTTACACTGAAGCTTTCTTT
TRBJ1-6,-,-,TRBV5-1,CASSGAANSPLHF,TGCGCCAGCTCGGGGGCCGCCAATTCACCCCTCCACTTT
TRBJ1-5,-,-,TRBV6-1,CASSEAWGSYSNQPQHF,TGTGCCAGCAGTGAAGCGTGGGGCAGCTATAGCAATCAGCCCCAGCATTTT
TRBJ2-7,-,-,TRBV19,CASKFGPGNEQYF,TGTGCCAGTAAATTTGGACCGGGGAACGAGCAGTACTTC
TRBJ2-7,-,-,TRBV7-9,CASSPSTDKAKF,TGTGCCAGCAGCCCATCCACCGACAAGGCTAAATTC
TRBJ2-2,-,-,TRBV4-2,CASGNEGTNPGELFF,TGTGCCAGCGGTAATGAGGGGACGAACCCCGGGGAGCTGTTTTTT
TRBJ1-2,once,TRBD1,TRBV11-2,CASSFRRGPSGYTF,TGTGCCAGCAGCTTCCGCAGGGGGCCAAGTGGCTACACCTTC
TRBJ2-7,-,-,TRBV5-1,CASSLGTGPSYF,TGCGCCAGCAGCTTGGGTACAGGGCCTTCCTACTTC
TRBJ2-5,-,TRBD1,TRBV5-1,CASSLIGTGEETQYF,TGCGCCAGCAGCTTGATCGGGACAGGGGAAGAGACCCAGTACTTC
TRBJ1-5,-,TRBD1,TRBV5-1,CASSQGAGNQPQHF,TGCGCCAGCAGCCAGGGGGCAGGCAATCAGCCCCAGCATTTT
TRBJ1-5,few,-,TRBV28,CASSPPAYPQPQHF,TGTGCCAGCAGTCCCCCAGCGTACCCACAGCCCCAGCATTTT
TRBJ2-7,-,-,TRBV19,CASSSSPPYEQYF,TGTGCCAGTAGTTCTTCTCCACCCTACGAGCAGTACTTC
TRBJ1-1,-,TRBD1,TRBV6-6,CASSSGGQGGGTEAFF,TGTGCCAGCAGCTCAGGGGGACAGGGTGGTGGCACTGAAGCTTTCTTT
TRBJ1-2,-,TRBD1,TRBV5-1,CASSLGPTGERWGYTF,TGCGCCAGCAGCTTGGGTCCGACAGGGGAACGCTGGGGCTACACCTTC
TRBJ1-6,-,-,TRBV6-6,CASRNSDGHSPLHF,TGTGCCAGCAGGAACTCCGACGGTCATTCACCCCTCCACTTT
TRBJ2-4,-,-,TRBV7-9,CASVKTWDDKNIQYF,TGTGCCAGCGTTAAAACATGGGACGACAAAAACATTCAGTACTTC
TRBJ1-1,-,-,TRBV18,CASSPLREGTEAFF,TGTGCCAGCTCACCCCTCAGGGAAGGAACTGAAGCTTTCTTT
TRBJ1-5,-,-,TRBV5-1,CASSLGAGQPQHF,TGCGCCAGCAGCTTGGGGGCCGGACAGCCCCAGCATTTT
TRBJ2-5,-,TRBD1,TRBV5-1,CASNRGQGETQYF,TGCGCCAGCAACAGGGGGCAAGGAGAGACCCAGTACTTC
TRBJ2-7,once,-,TRBV28,CASSDLGGRKQYF,TGTGCCAGCAGTGATCTGGGGGGTCGGAAGCAGTACTTC
TRBJ2-7,-,-,TRBV5-1,CASSTTDYEQYF,TGCGCCAGCAGCACGACAGATTACGAGCAGTACTTC
TRBJ1-5,-,-,TRBV5-1,CASSAMSGQPQHF,TGCGCCAGCAGCGCGATGAGTGGGCAGCCCCAGCATTTT
TRBJ2-1,-,TRBD1,TRBV28,CASSPLGQAYNEQFF,TGTGCCAGCAGTCCCTTGGGACAGGCGTACAATGAGCAGTTCTTC
TRBJ2-5,-,TRBD2,TRBV13,CASSLGGTSEETQYF,TGTGCCAGCAGCTTAGGCGGGACTAGTGAGGAGACCCAGTACTTC